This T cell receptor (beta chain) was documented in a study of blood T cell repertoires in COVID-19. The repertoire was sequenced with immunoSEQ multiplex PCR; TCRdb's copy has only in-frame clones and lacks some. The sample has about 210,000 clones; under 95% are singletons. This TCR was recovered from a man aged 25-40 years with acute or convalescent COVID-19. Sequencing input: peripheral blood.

The CDR3 spells CASSMTVSGNTIYF. The CDR3 DNA is TGTGCCAGTAGTATGACAGTCTCTGGAAACACCATATATTTT. The V and J genes are TRBV19 and TRBJ1-3, with D perhaps matching TRBD1 (5 bases). This CDR3 spans 14 amino acids. Per the germline V gene, CDR1 is LNHDA and CDR2 is SQIVND (reference sequence). V was clipped by 3 bases and J by 0 bases, with 6 bases between them.